Listed below are T cell receptor beta chains from one sample, sequenced in a study of radiation and T cells in renal cell carcinoma. Only in-frame clones appear in the TCRdb table, and some are missing; sequencing was by immunoSEQ multiplex PCR. The sample holds 60,000 to 80,000 clones, roughly 80% seen once. This specimen consisted of blood, obtained from a patient whose treatment included radiotherapy and nephrectomy. The receptors originated from a man aged 55 to 70 with renal cell carcinoma. The conserved cysteine and the conserved F or W are not part of the CDR3 here. The order of the fields is CDR3 protein, V gene, J gene.

ASSLPGLAGDGELF	TRBV7-9	TRBJ2-2
ASSESVGYEQY	TRBV10-1	TRBJ2-7
AIKGGFANTGELF	TRBV10-3	TRBJ2-2
ASSRSRGLDTQY	TRBV7-9	TRBJ2-3
ASSLALANTGELF	TRBV7-2	TRBJ2-2
SVVFSGGSTDTQY	TRBV29-1	TRBJ2-3
ASTGLAGGNTGELF	TRBV6-6	TRBJ2-2
ASSLEGHYGYT	TRBV7-6	TRBJ1-2
ASSPLDKHYEQY	TRBV28	TRBJ2-7
ASSSGGPPRETQY	TRBV11-1	TRBJ2-5
ASSPPTGINTGELF	TRBV18	TRBJ2-2
ASSSDRVNYGYT	TRBV2	TRBJ1-2
ASSLDRGDWSYT	TRBV5-4	TRBJ1-2
ASSLPNQPQH	TRBV18	TRBJ1-5